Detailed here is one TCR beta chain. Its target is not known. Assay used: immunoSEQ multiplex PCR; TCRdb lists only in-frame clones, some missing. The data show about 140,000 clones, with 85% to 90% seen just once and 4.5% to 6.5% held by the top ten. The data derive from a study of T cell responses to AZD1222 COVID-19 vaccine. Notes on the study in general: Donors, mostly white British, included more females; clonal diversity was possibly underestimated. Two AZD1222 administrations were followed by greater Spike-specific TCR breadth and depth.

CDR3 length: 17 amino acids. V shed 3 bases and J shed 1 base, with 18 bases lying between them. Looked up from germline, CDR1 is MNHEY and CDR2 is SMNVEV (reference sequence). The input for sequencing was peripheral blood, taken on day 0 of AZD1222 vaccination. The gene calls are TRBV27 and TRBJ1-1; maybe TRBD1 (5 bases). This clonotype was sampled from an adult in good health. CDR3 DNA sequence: TGTGCCAGCAGTTTTCTATCCCCCATTGGACAGAACACTGAAGCTTTCTTT. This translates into CASSFLSPIGQNTEAFF.